The 17 T cell receptor beta chains below were found in one sample sequenced in a study of tumor and adjacent non-tumor tissue in lung cancer. The library came from three nested PCR rounds adapted from ARM-PCR protocols. Each CDR3 protein gets one entry after TCRdb re-called the multiplex PCR reads with MiXCR. The sample contains 91,000 or so distinct CDR3 sequences, approximately 65% of which appear only once. RNA was extracted from bulk tissue without any cell sorting. Material: lung tumor tissue. All receptors derive from a man aged 55 to 70 with non-small cell lung cancer.

J is TRBJ2-1 and V is TRBV6-4; D possibly uses TRBD1 or TRBD2 (5 bases each). CDR1 and CDR2 (germline): MRHNA, SNTAGT. The V gene lost 4 bases and the J gene lost 7 bases, with 17 bases spanning the gap. The CDR3 has 15 residues. The CDR3 loop is CASSGQPGPRNEQFF. The CDR3 bases are TGTGCCAGCAGTGGCCAGCCGGGACCTCGGAATGAGCAGTTCTTC.

This clonotype was counted many times. The chain couples TRBV28 to TRBJ2-7; possibly TRBD1 or TRBD2 for D (5 bases each). Trimming took 6 bases from V and 3 from J, leaving 18 bases between them. This CDR3 spans 15 amino acids. Germline CDR1 is MDHEN and CDR2 is SYDVKM. The CDR3 region is CASSPPGTQSYEQYF. DNA of the CDR3: TGTGCCAGCAGCCCACCCGGGACCCAAAGCTACGAGCAGTACTTC.

This sequence joins TRBV6-2 or TRBV6-3 and TRBJ2-1; 7 bases are a match to TRBD1. Trimming took 2 bases from V and 6 from J; bases not matched to a gene: 7. The CDR3 totals 15 residues. Germline CDR1 is MNHEY and CDR2 is SVGEGT. The CDR3 loop reads CASSYVTGNRNEQFF. The DNA of the CDR3 is TGTGCCAGCAGTTACGTGACAGGGAATCGCAATGAGCAGTTCTTC.

The genes are TRBV11-2 and TRBJ2-7, with TRBD2 matching over 15 bases. The CDR3 spans 18 residues. Germline V lookup: CDR1 SGHAT, CDR2 FQNNGV. The J segment lost 0 bases and the V segment lost 7 bases, leaving 10 bases of the junction unmatched. CDR3 region: CASTWTSGRAKNSYEQYF. CDR3 nucleotides: TGTGCCAGCACATGGACTAGCGGGAGGGCCAAAAACTCCTACGAGCAGTACTTC.

This clonotype was recorded many times. This sequence joins TRBV6-5 and TRBJ2-5; 10 nucleotides agree with TRBD1. This CDR3 has 15 residues. The germline gives CDR1 MNHEY, CDR2 SVGAGI. Trimming cost V 6 bases and J 6 bases; bases outside gene matches: 10. The CDR3 nucleotides read TGTGCCAGCAGACCGGACAGGGGGGTCGCGAAGACCCAGTACTTC. This gives the protein CASRPDRGVAKTQYF.

This clonotype occurred many times. V and J are TRBV10-3 and TRBJ2-7; perhaps TRBD2 as D (6 bases). CDR3 length equals 13 residues. Trimming removed 8 bases from V and 2 bases from J, with 13 bases in between. CDR1 is ENHRY and CDR2 is SYGVKD in the germline V gene. CDR3 region: CAIGKGGPYEQYF. CDR3 bases: TGTGCCATCGGAAAGGGAGGCCCCTACGAGCAGTACTTC.

To note about this clonotype: A read error is likely, as this CDR3 ends without the conserved phenylalanine or tryptophan. The chain employs TRBV12-3 or TRBV12-4 and TRBJ2-4, with 8 nucleotides matching TRBD1. V lost 6 bases and J lost 6; bases outside the gene matches: 4. This CDR3 is 13 amino acids long. CDR3 bases: TGTGCCAGCAGACGAGGACAGGGAAACATTCAGTACTTA. Its translation is CASRRGQGNIQYL.

This chain uses TRBV6-2 or TRBV6-3 with TRBJ1-1; tentative D call: TRBD1 (5 bases). CDR3 length equals 15 residues. CDR1 and CDR2 (germline): MNHEY, SVGEGT. V was pared by 5 bases and J by 12 bases, with 25 bases between. For the CDR3, the DNA is TGTGCCAGCAGTCGAGGTCAGGGACCGAACACCGAACCTTTCTTT. Encoded protein: CASSRGQGPNTEPFF.

This clonotype was counted only a few times. Because the CDR3 is missing its conserved closing phenylalanine or tryptophan, this is likely a read error. The V and J genes are TRBV11-2 and TRBJ2-6, with TRBD1 matching 7 bases. The J segment lost 2 bases and the V segment lost 3 bases, leaving 1 base of the junction unmatched. CDR3 length equals 15 residues. The V gene's germline CDR1 is SGHAT and CDR2 FQNNGV. DNA for the CDR3: TGTGCCAGCAGCTTCGACAGGGCTGGGGCCAACGTCCTGACTATC. The encoded protein is CASSFDRAGANVLTI.

This clonotype is judged large (0.1 to 1%). The gene calls are TRBV11-1 and TRBJ2-3, with D maybe TRBD1 (5 bases). The CDR3 spans 15 residues. CDR1 and CDR2 (germline): SGHAT, FQDESV (reference sequence). The V gene lost 3 bases and the J gene lost 6 bases, with 16 bases spanning the gap. The CDR3 DNA follows: TGTGCCAGCAGCTTGGCCAGGGTACTGTCGGATACGCAGTATTTT. It is translated as CASSLARVLSDTQYF.

This clonotype was seen repeatedly, ten times or more. This chain uses TRBV4-1 with TRBJ2-5, with a possible D match to TRBD2 (6 bases). Germline-derived CDR1 and CDR2 are MGHRA and YSYEKL. Trimming cost V 4 bases and J 2 bases, with 11 bases left between them. The length of the CDR3 is 14 residues. Written as DNA, the CDR3 is TGCGCCAGCAGCCGAGAGGGGACTCAAGAGACCCAGTACTTC. Its protein product is CASSREGTQETQYF.

This chain joins TRBV11-3 and TRBJ2-2, with D uncertain. V was shortened by 2 bases and J by 3 bases, with 7 bases between the two germline ends. There are 14 residues in the CDR3. CDR1 is SGHNT, CDR2 YENEEA, per germline. The CDR3 is CASSLKGYTGELFF. The CDR3 nucleotides are TGTGCCAGCAGCTTAAAAGGATACACCGGGGAGCTGTTTTTT. Drawing the rest from reference TRBV11-3 and TRBJ2-2, the complete variable domain is EAGVVQSPRYKIIEKKQPVAFWCNPISGHNTLYWYLQNLGQGPELLIRYENEEAVDDSQLPKDRFSAERLKGVDSTLKIQPAELGDSAVYLCASSLKGYTGELFFGEGSRLTVL.

About this clonotype itself: At one end, the junction sequence differs from germline, possibly due to a read error. The CDR3 coding sequence is TGTGCCAACAGTAACCGCGGGATTACCTATAATTCACCCCTCCACTTT. Residues: CANSNRGITYNSPLHF. This sequence joins TRBV6-5 and TRBJ1-6; no clear D. This CDR3 comprises 16 residues. Germline CDR1 is MNHEY and CDR2 is SVGAGI.

At least ten counts were recorded for this clonotype. The rearrangement uses TRBV6-2 or TRBV6-3 and TRBJ2-1; 10 bases are a match to TRBD2. The CDR3 is 14 amino acids. J lost 9 bases, V lost 5 bases, and 7 bases had no gene match. Germline lookup yields CDR1 MNHEY and CDR2 SVGEGT. The CDR3 DNA sequence: TGTGCCAGCAGTCCCTCCGGGACTAGCGTTGAGCAGTTCTTC. This sequence encodes CASSPSGTSVEQFF.

Many counts were recorded for this clonotype. This rearrangement joins TRBV20-1 to TRBJ2-3, with no clear D. There are 11 residues in the CDR3. The V gene's germline CDR1 is DFQATT and CDR2 SNEGSKA (reference sequence). V was trimmed by 4 bases and J by 2 bases, leaving 4 bases between them. The CDR3 loop is CSATYTDTQYF. CDR3 bases: TGCAGTGCTACTTACACAGATACGCAGTATTTT.

As to this clonotype: A much more abundant neighbour one base away suggests this may be a read error. The V call is TRBV28, the J call TRBJ2-1, with TRBD2 as a possible D gene (7 bases). Germline-derived CDR1 and CDR2 are MDHEN and SYDVKM. Trimming took off 5 bases at V and 4 bases at J, with 24 bases between the two ends. The CDR3 length is 18 residues. The CDR3 loop is CASSPLPVGAGTYNEQFF. CDR3 coding DNA: TGTGCCAGCAGTCCACTTCCAGTTGGAGCGGGGACATACAATGAGCAGTTCTTC.

The rearrangement joins TRBV6-6 to TRBJ1-1; the D is unclear. Per germline, CDR1 MNHNY and CDR2 SVGAGI (reference sequence). V lost 7 bases to trimming and J lost 2 bases, with 11 bases between them. CDR3 length: 13 residues. The CDR3 nucleotides are TGTGCCAGCACTCTCAGCAGTAACACTGAAGCTTTCTTT. This encodes CASTLSSNTEAFF.